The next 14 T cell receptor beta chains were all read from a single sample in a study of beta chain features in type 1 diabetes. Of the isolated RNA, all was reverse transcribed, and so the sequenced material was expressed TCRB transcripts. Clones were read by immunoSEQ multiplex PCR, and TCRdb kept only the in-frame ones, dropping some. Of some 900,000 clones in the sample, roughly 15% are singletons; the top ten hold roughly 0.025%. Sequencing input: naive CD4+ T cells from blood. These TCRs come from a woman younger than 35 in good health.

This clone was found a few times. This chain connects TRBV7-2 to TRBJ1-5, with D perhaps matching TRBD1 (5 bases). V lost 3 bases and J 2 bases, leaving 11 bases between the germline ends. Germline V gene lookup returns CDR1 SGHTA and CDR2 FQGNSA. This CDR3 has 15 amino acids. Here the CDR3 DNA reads TGTGCCAGCAGCTTGAAGGGGCTCGGCAATCAGCCCCAGCATTTT. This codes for CASSLKGLGNQPQHF.

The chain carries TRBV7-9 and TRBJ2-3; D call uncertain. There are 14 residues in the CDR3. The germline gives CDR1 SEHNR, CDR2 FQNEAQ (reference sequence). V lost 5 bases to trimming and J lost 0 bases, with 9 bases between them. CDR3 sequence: CASSRISSTDTQYF. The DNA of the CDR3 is TGTGCCAGCAGCAGGATTTCTAGCACAGATACGCAGTATTTT.

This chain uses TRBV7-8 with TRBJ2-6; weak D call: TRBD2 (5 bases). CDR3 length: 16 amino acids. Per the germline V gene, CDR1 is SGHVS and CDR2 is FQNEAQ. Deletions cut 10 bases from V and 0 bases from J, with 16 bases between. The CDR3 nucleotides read TGTGCCACCACGGACTTCTTAGGCTCTGGGGCCAACGTCCTGACTTTC. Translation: CATTDFLGSGANVLTF. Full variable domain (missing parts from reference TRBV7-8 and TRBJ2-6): GAGVSQSPRYKVAKRGQDVALRCDPISGHVSLFWYQQALGQGPEFLTYFQNEAQLDKSGLPSDRFFAERPEGSVSTLKIQRTQQEDSAVYLCATTDFLGSGANVLTFGAGSRLTVL.

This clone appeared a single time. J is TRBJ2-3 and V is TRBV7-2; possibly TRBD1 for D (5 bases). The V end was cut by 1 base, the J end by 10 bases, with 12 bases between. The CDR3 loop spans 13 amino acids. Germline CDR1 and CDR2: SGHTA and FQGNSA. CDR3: CASSLDKGLPQYF. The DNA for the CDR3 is TGTGCCAGCAGCTTAGATAAGGGGCTACCGCAGTATTTT.

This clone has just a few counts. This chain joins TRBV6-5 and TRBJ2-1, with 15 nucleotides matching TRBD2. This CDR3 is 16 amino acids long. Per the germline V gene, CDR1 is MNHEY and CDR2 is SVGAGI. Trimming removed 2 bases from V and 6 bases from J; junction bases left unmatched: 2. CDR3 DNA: TGTGCCAGCAGTTACGTGGGACTAGCGGGAGGCAATGAGCAGTTCTTC. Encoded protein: CASSYVGLAGGNEQFF.

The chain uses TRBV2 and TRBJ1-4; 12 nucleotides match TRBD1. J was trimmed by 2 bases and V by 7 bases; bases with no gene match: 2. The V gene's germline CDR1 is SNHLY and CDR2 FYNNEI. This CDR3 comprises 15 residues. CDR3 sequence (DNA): TGTGCCAGCAAGGGACAGGGGGCGACTAATGAAAAACTGTTTTTT. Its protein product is CASKGQGATNEKLFF.

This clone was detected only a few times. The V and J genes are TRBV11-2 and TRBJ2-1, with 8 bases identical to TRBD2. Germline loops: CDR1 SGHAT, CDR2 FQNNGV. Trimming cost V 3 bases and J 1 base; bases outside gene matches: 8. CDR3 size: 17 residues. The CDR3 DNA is TGTGCCAGCAGCTTTTGGGCGGGAGGAAGATCCTACAATGAGCAGTTCTTC. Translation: CASSFWAGGRSYNEQFF. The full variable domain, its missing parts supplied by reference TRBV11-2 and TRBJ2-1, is EAGVAQSPRYKIIEKRQSVAFWCNPISGHATLYWYQQILGQGPKLLIQFQNNGVVDDSQLPKDRFSAERLKGVDSTLKIQPAKLEDSAVYLCASSFWAGGRSYNEQFFGPGTRLTVL.

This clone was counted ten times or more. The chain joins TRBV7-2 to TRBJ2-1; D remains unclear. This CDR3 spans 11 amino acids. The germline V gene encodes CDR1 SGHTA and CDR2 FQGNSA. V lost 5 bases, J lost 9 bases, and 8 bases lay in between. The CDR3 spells CASSPAVEQFF. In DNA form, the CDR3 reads TGTGCCAGCAGCCCCGCGGTTGAGCAGTTCTTC.

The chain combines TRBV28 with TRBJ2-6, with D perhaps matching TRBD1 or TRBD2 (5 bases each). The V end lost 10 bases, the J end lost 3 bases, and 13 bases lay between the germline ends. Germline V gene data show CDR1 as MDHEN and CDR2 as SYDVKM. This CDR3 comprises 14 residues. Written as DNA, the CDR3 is TGTGCCATCAGAGGGGAATTTGGGGCCAACGTCCTGACTTTC. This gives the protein CAIRGEFGANVLTF.

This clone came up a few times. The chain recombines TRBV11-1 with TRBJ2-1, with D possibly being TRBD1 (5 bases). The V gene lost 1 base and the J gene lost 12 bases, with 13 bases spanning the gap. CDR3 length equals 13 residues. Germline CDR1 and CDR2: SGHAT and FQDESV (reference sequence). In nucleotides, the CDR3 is TGTGCCAGCAGCTTAGGAGGACCCCAGGGGCAGTTCTTC. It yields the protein CASSLGGPQGQFF.

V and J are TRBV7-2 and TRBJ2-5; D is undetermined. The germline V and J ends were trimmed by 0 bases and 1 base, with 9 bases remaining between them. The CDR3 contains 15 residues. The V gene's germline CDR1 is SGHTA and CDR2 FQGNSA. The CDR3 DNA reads TGTGCCAGCAGCTTAGCGGGGTATCGCCAAGAGACCCAGTACTTC. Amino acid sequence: CASSLAGYRQETQYF.

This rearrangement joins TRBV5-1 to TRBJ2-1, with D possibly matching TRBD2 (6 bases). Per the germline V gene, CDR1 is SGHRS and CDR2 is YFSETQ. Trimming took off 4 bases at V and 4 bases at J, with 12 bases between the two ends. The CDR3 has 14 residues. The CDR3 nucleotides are TGCGCCAGCAGCCCGGGACTTAAATACAATGAGCAGTTCTTC. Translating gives CASSPGLKYNEQFF.

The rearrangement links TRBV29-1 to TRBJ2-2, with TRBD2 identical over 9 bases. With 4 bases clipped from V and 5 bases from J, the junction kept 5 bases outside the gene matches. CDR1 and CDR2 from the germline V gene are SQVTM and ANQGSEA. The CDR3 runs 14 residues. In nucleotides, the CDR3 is TGCAGCGTTGTCGGGACTAGCAGAACCGGGGAGCTGTTTTTT. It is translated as CSVVGTSRTGELFF.

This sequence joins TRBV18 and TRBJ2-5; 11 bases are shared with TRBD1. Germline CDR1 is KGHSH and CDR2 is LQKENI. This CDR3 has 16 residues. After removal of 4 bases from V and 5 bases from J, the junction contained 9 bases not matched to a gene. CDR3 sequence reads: CASSQNGQGARETQYF. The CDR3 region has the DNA TGTGCCAGCTCACAAAACGGACAGGGGGCTCGGGAGACCCAGTACTTC.